This passage covers 10 T cell receptor beta chains from one sample sequenced in a study of T cells after yellow fever vaccination. TCRdb used MiXCR to reprocess the 5' RACE reads, holding one entry per CDR3 protein. In the table there are around 590,000 distinct CDR3 sequences, 9% to 15% of which are singletons. Specimen: PBMCs, collected on the day of the yellow fever booster vaccination. The receptors stem from a man aged 25-45 years who received the YFV17D yellow fever vaccine.

This clonotype was observed many times. J is TRBJ2-7 and V is TRBV12-3 or TRBV12-4; 9 nucleotides agree with TRBD2. The CDR3 is 14 residues long. V lost 1 base and J lost 4; bases outside the gene matches: 2. The CDR3 nucleotides read TGTGCCAGCAGTTTAGGCGGGAGGGCTTACGAGCAGTACTTC. Translated: CASSLGGRAYEQYF.

CDR3 in amino acids: CASSTRGYEQYF. DNA of the CDR3: TGTGCCAGCAGTACCCGGGGCTACGAGCAGTACTTC. The chain carries TRBV27 and TRBJ2-7; D is possibly TRBD2 (5 bases). V was trimmed by 5 bases and J by 3 bases, leaving 8 bases between them. This CDR3 has 12 residues. The germline gives CDR1 MNHEY, CDR2 SMNVEV (reference sequence).

This clonotype was recorded many times. This chain uses TRBV5-1 with TRBJ1-1; no clear D. The length of the CDR3 is 13 residues. V dropped 0 bases and J dropped 6 bases, with 9 bases sitting between them. Germline values: CDR1 SGHRS, CDR2 YFSETQ. The CDR3 loop reads CASSLDGSSEAFF. CDR3 nucleotide sequence: TGCGCCAGCAGCTTGGACGGGAGCTCTGAAGCTTTCTTT.

This clonotype was seen a handful of times. The chain employs TRBV6-2 or TRBV6-3 and TRBJ2-7, with D perhaps being TRBD1 or TRBD2 (5 bases each). CDR1 MNHEY and CDR2 SVGEGT come from the germline V gene. The CDR3 is 14 residues long. The germline V and J ends were trimmed by 8 bases and 1 base, with 15 bases remaining between them. CDR3 loop: CASVSGGISYEQYF. The CDR3 nucleotides are TGTGCCAGCGTCAGTGGGGGTATTTCCTACGAGCAGTACTTC.

This clonotype was detected a few times. The chain employs TRBV24-1 and TRBJ1-5, with unresolved D. Germline CDR1 KGHDR, CDR2 SFDVKD. V lost 5 bases to trimming and J lost 3 bases, with 7 bases between them. The CDR3 sequence is 13 residues long. The CDR3 coding sequence is TGTGCCACCAGTGGGCGGTTCAATCAGCCCCAGCATTTT. It specifies CATSGRFNQPQHF.

In this sample, this clonotype turned up a few times. The rearrangement uses TRBV30 and TRBJ2-1, with a weak D call TRBD1 (6 bases). Trimming removed 5 bases at V and 8 bases at J, with 16 bases between. Germline-derived CDR1 and CDR2 are GTSNPN and SVGIG (reference sequence). The CDR3 has 13 residues. CDR3 amino acids: CAWATGLGDEQFF. CDR3 sequence (DNA): TGTGCCTGGGCTACAGGGTTAGGGGATGAGCAGTTCTTC. The whole variable domain, remainder taken from reference TRBV30 and TRBJ2-1, is SQTIHQWPATLVQPVGSPLSLECTVEGTSNPNLYWYRQAAGRGLQLLFYSVGIGQISSEVPQNLSASRPQDRQFILSSKKLLLSDSGFYLCAWATGLGDEQFFGPGTRLTVL.

The V gene is TRBV7-9, the J gene TRBJ2-4; tentative D call: TRBD1 (7 bases). The CDR3 consists of 17 residues. V lost 1 base to trimming and J lost 1 base, with 14 bases between them. Germline V lookup: CDR1 SEHNR, CDR2 FQNEAQ (reference sequence). The CDR3: CASSLGQGGVAKNIQYF. The DNA of the CDR3 is TGTGCCAGCAGCTTAGGCCAGGGGGGAGTGGCCAAAAACATTCAGTACTTC.

This sequence joins TRBV7-2 and TRBJ2-7; TRBD2 is a possible D gene (5 bases). V was trimmed by 5 bases and J by 4 bases, leaving 18 bases between them. CDR1 is SGHTA and CDR2 is FQGNSA in the germline V gene. The CDR3 is made up of 15 amino acids. The CDR3 sequence: CASSPTWASGYEQYF. The CDR3 DNA sequence: TGTGCCAGCAGCCCGACCTGGGCCAGCGGATACGAGCAGTACTTC.

A few counts support this clonotype. CDR3 residues: CASRSQGARETQYF. CDR3 nucleotides: TGTGCCAGCAGATCACAGGGCGCGAGGGAGACCCAGTACTTC. This chain uses TRBV28 with TRBJ2-5, with a possible D match to TRBD1 (6 bases). The CDR3 loop spans 14 amino acids. CDR1 and CDR2 from the germline V gene are MDHEN and SYDVKM. V lost 6 bases and J lost 5, with 16 bases in between.

The gene calls are TRBV29-1 and TRBJ1-5, with D hard to call. Per germline, CDR1 SQVTM and CDR2 ANQGSEA. CDR3 length: 12 residues. The V and J ends lost 8 bases and 4 bases respectively, with 12 bases between them. In nucleotides, the CDR3 is TGCAGCACGAAGAACGGAAATCAGCCCCAGCATTTT. It specifies CSTKNGNQPQHF.